This T cell receptor beta chain was found in a study of T cell responses to AZD1222 COVID-19 vaccine. Study findings and constraints: Sampling that yielded the repertoires occurred only after the peak T cell response. As reported, nearly half of all spike-specific TCRs target variant regions that are unmutated. Females outnumbered males among donors, who were mostly white British; clonal diversity was possibly underestimated. CD4 TCRs linked to vaccination spanned spike, dominating at 160-218 and 743-854.

From germline, CDR1 is MDHEN and CDR2 SYDVKM. CDR3 length: 13 residues. Trimming took off 10 bases at V and 8 bases at J, with 17 bases between the two ends. Generated by immunoSEQ multiplex PCR, the TCRdb table keeps only in-frame clones and is missing some. The sample has about 180,000 clones, roughly 94% seen once. In the case of this clone: Its antigen is as yet unknown.

The sequencing here drew on peripheral blood, taken 28 days after the second AZD1222 dose. The clonotype originates from an adult who received the AZD1222 COVID-19 vaccine. The gene calls are TRBV28 and TRBJ1-4; TRBD1 is a possible D gene (6 bases). For the CDR3, the DNA is TGTGCCACTTGGGACAACGGGTCAGAAAAACTGTTTTTT. This codes for CATWDNGSEKLFF.